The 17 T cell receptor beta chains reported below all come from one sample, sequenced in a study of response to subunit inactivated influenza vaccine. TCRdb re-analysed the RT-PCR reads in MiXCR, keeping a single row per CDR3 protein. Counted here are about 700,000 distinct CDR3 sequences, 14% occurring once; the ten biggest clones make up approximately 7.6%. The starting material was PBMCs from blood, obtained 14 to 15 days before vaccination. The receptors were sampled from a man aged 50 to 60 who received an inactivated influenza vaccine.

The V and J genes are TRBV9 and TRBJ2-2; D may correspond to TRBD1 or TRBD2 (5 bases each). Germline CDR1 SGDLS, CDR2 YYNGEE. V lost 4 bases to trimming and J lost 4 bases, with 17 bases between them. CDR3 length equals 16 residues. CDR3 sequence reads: CASSPFRDGSTGELFF. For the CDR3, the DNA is TGTGCCAGCAGCCCTTTCCGGGACGGCAGCACCGGGGAGCTGTTTTTT.

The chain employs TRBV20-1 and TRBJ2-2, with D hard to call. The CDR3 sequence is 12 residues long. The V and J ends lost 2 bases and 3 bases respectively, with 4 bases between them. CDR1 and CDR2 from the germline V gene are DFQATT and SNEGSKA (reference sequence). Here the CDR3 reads CSARSHTGELFF. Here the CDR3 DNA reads TGCAGTGCTAGATCGCACACCGGGGAGCTGTTTTTT.

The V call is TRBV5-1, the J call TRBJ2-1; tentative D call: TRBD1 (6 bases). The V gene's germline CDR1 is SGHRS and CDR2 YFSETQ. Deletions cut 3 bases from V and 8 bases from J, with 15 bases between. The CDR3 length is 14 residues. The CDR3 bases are TGCGCCAGCAGCTGGGACAACCCATCCTATGAGCAGTTCTTC. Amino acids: CASSWDNPSYEQFF.

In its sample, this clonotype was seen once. The CDR3 reads CASSHEGLYEQYF. The CDR3 coding sequence is TGTGCCAGCAGCCACGAGGGCCTCTACGAGCAGTACTTC. The chain has TRBV3-1 and TRBJ2-7; D is possibly TRBD2 (5 bases). Trimming stripped 3 bases from V and 3 bases from J, with 9 bases between. The CDR3 has 13 residues. Germline loops: CDR1 LGHDT, CDR2 YNNKEL (reference sequence).

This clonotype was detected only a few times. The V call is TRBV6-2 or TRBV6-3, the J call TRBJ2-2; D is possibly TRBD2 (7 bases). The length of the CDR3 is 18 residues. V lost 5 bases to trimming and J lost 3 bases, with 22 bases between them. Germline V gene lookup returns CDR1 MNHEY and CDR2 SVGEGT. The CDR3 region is CASSTIGGQVWDTGELFF. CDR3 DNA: TGTGCCAGCAGTACCATCGGGGGGCAAGTGTGGGACACCGGGGAGCTGTTTTTT.

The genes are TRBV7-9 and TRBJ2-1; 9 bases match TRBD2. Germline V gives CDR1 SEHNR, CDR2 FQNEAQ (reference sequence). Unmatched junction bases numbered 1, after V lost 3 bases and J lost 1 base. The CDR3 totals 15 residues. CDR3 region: CASSFSGRSYNEQFF. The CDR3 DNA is TGTGCCAGCAGCTTCAGCGGGAGGTCCTACAATGAGCAGTTCTTC.

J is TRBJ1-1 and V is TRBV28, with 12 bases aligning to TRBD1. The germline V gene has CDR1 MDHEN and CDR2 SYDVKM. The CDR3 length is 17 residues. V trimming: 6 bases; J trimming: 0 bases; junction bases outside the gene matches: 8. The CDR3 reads CASSRRDRGLLNTEAFF. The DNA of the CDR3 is TGTGCCAGCAGCCGCCGGGACAGGGGGCTTTTGAACACTGAAGCTTTCTTT.

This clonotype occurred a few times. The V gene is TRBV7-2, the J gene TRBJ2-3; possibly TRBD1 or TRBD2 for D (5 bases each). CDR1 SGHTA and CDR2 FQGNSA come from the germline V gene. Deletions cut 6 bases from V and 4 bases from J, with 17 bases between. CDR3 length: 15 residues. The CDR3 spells CASSKGTFAPDTQYF. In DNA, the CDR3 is TGTGCCAGCAGTAAAGGGACCTTTGCCCCAGATACGCAGTATTTT.

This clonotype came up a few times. Here the CDR3 reads CAWSVLGGMTEAFF. The CDR3 coding sequence is TGTGCCTGGAGTGTTTTGGGGGGCATGACTGAAGCTTTCTTT. The gene calls are TRBV30 and TRBJ1-1, with TRBD1 as a possible D gene (6 bases). Germline lookup yields CDR1 GTSNPN and CDR2 SVGIG (reference sequence). The CDR3 sequence is 14 residues long. V lost 0 bases and J lost 5, with 13 bases in between.

The CDR3 protein is CASSPSLSNGFYEQYF. CDR3 sequence (DNA): TGCGCCAGCAGCCCGAGTCTGTCCAATGGGTTCTACGAGCAGTACTTC. The genes are TRBV4-1 and TRBJ2-7; D remains unclear. The CDR3 has 16 residues. The germline gives CDR1 MGHRA, CDR2 YSYEKL. V was shortened by 4 bases and J by 3 bases, with 19 bases between the two germline ends.

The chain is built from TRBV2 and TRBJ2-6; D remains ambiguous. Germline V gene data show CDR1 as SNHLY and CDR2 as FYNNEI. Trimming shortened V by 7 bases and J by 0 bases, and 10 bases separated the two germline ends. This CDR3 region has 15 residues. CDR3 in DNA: TGTGCCAGCAAGTTGGGGATCTCTGGGGCCAACGTCCTGACTTTC. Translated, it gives CASKLGISGANVLTF.

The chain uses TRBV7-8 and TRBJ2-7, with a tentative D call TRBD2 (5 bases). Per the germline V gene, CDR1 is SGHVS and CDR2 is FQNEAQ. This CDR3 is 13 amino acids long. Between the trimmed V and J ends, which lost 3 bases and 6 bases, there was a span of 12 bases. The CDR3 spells CASSFGEGLEQYF. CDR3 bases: TGTGCCAGCAGCTTTGGAGAGGGCCTCGAGCAGTACTTC.

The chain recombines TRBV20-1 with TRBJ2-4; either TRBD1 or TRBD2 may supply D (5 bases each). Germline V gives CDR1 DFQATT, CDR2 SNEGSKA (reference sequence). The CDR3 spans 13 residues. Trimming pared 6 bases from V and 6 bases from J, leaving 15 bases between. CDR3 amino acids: CSAPGPRGNIQYF. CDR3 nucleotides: TGCAGTGCGCCGGGACCAAGAGGAAACATTCAGTACTTC.

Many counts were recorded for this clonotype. In nucleotides, the CDR3 is TGTGCCAGCAGACCCCACGGACAAGAGACCCAGTACTTC. This encodes CASRPHGQETQYF. V and J are TRBV6-6 and TRBJ2-5; D gene uncertain. Per the germline V gene, CDR1 is MNHNY and CDR2 is SVGAGI (reference sequence). The V end was cut by 6 bases, the J end by 2 bases, with 10 bases between. The CDR3 runs 13 residues.

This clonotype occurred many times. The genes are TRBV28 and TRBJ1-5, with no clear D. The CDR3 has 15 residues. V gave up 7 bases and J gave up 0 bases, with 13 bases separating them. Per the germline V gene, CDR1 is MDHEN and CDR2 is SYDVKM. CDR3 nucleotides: TGTGCCAGCACCCCACGGGGAGTTAGCAATCAGCCCCAGCATTTT. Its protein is CASTPRGVSNQPQHF.

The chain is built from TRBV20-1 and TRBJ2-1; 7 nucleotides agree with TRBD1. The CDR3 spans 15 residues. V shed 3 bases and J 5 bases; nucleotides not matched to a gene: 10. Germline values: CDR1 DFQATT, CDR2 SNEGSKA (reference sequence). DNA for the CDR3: TGCAGTGCTAGTGCGTTTGGGACAGCTAACAATGAGCAGTTCTTC. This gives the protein CSASAFGTANNEQFF.

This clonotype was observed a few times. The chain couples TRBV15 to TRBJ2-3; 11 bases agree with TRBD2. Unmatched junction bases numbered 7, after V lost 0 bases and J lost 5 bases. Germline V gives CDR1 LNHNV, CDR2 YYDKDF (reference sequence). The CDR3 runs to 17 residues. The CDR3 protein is CATSRDQRLAGRDTQYF. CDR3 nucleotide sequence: TGTGCCACCAGCAGAGATCAAAGACTAGCGGGGAGAGATACGCAGTATTTT.